This TCR beta chain was recovered during a study of cytomegalovirus exposure and HLA in healthy donors. Across the whole study: HLA-typed donors were the source of approximately 88 million unique TCRs held in an early data release. Overall study findings and caveats: Some segments of the V type, notably TRBV6-2 and TRBV6-3, were excluded as indistinguishable.

The PCR made use of 60 Vbeta and 13 Jbeta primers. TCRdb's copy holds only in-frame clones and misses some; the assay was immunoSEQ multiplex PCR. Recorded for this sample: about 41,000 clones. About this clone itself: Antigen specificity is unknown.

The CDR3 is 13 amino acids. Germline lookup yields CDR1 SGHNT and CDR2 YENEEA. J lost 9 bases, V lost 4 bases, and 6 bases had no gene match. The sequenced material came from PBMCs. The V and J genes are TRBV11-3 and TRBJ2-1; 7 positions match TRBD2. The TCR originated in a man aged 30-40 years in good health and CMV-seronegative. CDR3 residues: CASSSSGLSEQFF. The CDR3 DNA sequence: TGTGCCAGCAGCTCTAGCGGTTTAAGTGAGCAGTTCTTC.